These 25 T cell receptor beta chains were all obtained from the same sample, sequenced in a study of OX40 agonist ivuxolimab in advanced cancers. Generated by immunoSEQ multiplex PCR, the TCRdb table keeps only in-frame clones and is missing some. The sample lists over 100,000 clones, 85% to 90% occurring once. The sequencing here drew on CD4+ or CD8+ T cells sorted from blood, taken in a trial of the OX40 agonist ivuxolimab. All receptors come from an adult with an advanced solid tumor such as melanoma, head and neck, liver or kidney cancer.

The chain is built from TRBV14 and TRBJ1-4; 7 bases line up with TRBD1. The germline CDR1 and CDR2 sequences are SGHDN and FVKESK. CDR3 size: 15 residues. The V gene end was trimmed by 4 bases and the J gene end by 8 bases; junction bases not matched to a gene: 10. CDR3 in amino acids: CASSRFRDSPEKLFF. The CDR3 DNA sequence: TGTGCCAGCAGCCGGTTCCGGGACAGTCCAGAAAAACTGTTTTTT.

A remark on this clone: Germline is not matched at one junction end, which may reflect a read error. The gene calls are TRBV20-1 and TRBJ1-6, with unresolved D. The germline gives CDR1 DFQATT, CDR2 SNEGSKA (reference sequence). The CDR3 sequence is 11 residues long. CDR3 bases: TGCAGTGCTGGTCTCTCAACGGACGTCAAGTTT. Protein product: CSAGLSTDVKF.

The chain joins TRBV7-9 to TRBJ2-7; D may be TRBD2 (6 bases). V shed 5 bases and J shed 3 bases, with 17 bases lying between them. Germline V gene lookup returns CDR1 SEHNR and CDR2 FQNEAQ (reference sequence). The CDR3 loop spans 15 amino acids. CDR3 DNA: TGTGCCAGCAGCCCCGGGGGTTCCGTGTTCTACGAGCAGTACTTC. Its protein product is CASSPGGSVFYEQYF.

The chain employs TRBV10-3 and TRBJ2-5, with D possibly being TRBD1 or TRBD2 (5 bases each). Deletions cut 0 bases from V and 5 bases from J, with 10 bases between. Per the germline V gene, CDR1 is ENHRY and CDR2 is SYGVKD. The length of the CDR3 is 14 residues. The CDR3 spells CAISESEAGETQYF. CDR3 in DNA: TGTGCCATCAGTGAGTCGGAGGCAGGGGAGACCCAGTACTTC.

The genes are TRBV18 and TRBJ1-6; a possible D gene is TRBD1 (5 bases). Trimming took 5 bases from V and 7 from J, leaving 12 bases between them. Germline V CDR1 and CDR2: KGHSH, LQKENI. The CDR3 contains 14 residues. CDR3 DNA sequence: TGTGCCAGCTCATCGGGGGGATGGAATTCACCCCTCCACTTT. Translated: CASSSGGWNSPLHF.

J is TRBJ2-1 and V is TRBV6-5, with a possible D match to TRBD2 (6 bases). This CDR3 comprises 14 residues. V was trimmed by 10 bases and J by 6 bases, leaving 19 bases between them. Germline loops: CDR1 MNHEY, CDR2 SVGAGI. The CDR3 nucleotides read TGTGCCACCAACCCGGGTGGACTATCCAATGAGCAGTTCTTC. Protein: CATNPGGLSNEQFF.

The V and J genes are TRBV7-3 and TRBJ2-3; D is possibly TRBD2 (7 bases). Germline loops: CDR1 SGHTA, CDR2 FQGTGA. V was shortened by 5 bases and J by 2 bases, with 11 bases between the two germline ends. The CDR3 spans 14 residues. CDR3 in amino acids: CASSPGGPTDTQYF. For the CDR3, the DNA is TGTGCCAGCAGCCCGGGGGGCCCCACAGATACGCAGTATTTT. Combining the CDR3 with reference TRBV7-3 and TRBJ2-3 gives the whole variable domain GAGVSQTPSNKVTEKGKYVELRCDPISGHTALYWYRQSLGQGPEFLIYFQGTGAADDSGLPNDRFFAVRPEGSVSTLKIQRTERGDSAVYLCASSPGGPTDTQYFGPGTRLTVL.

The V and J genes are TRBV11-2 and TRBJ2-7; D is possibly TRBD1 (5 bases). Germline assignment: CDR1 SGHAT and CDR2 FQNNGV. The V and J ends lost 5 bases and 0 bases respectively, with 17 bases between them. The CDR3 sequence is 16 residues long. CDR3 sequence (DNA): TGTGCCAGCAGCACGCAGGGTTCCCTCCTCTCCTACGAGCAGTACTTC. This codes for CASSTQGSLLSYEQYF.

The chain carries TRBV19 and TRBJ2-3; D is ambiguous. V dropped 7 bases and J dropped 2 bases, with 13 bases sitting between them. CDR3 size: 14 residues. Germline V CDR1 and CDR2: LNHDA, SQIVND (reference sequence). As DNA, the CDR3 is TGTGCCAGTACCACAACGGTGTACACAGATACGCAGTATTTT. It codes for CASTTTVYTDTQYF. The full variable domain, completed using reference TRBV19 and TRBJ2-3, is DGGITQSPKYLFRKEGQNVTLSCEQNLNHDAMYWYRQDPGQGLRLIYYSQIVNDFQKGDIAEGYSVSREKKESFPLTVTSAQKNPTAFYLCASTTTVYTDTQYFGPGTRLTVL.

This chain joins TRBV28 and TRBJ1-4; TRBD1 matches 10 bases. Unmatched junction bases numbered 4, after V lost 5 bases and J lost 7 bases. The CDR3 extends over 14 amino acids. Germline CDR1 reads MDHEN; CDR2 reads SYDVKM. The CDR3 sequence is CASSPGTGVEKLFF. As DNA, the CDR3 is TGTGCCAGCAGTCCCGGGACAGGGGTTGAAAAACTGTTTTTT.

As regards this clone: At one end the junction does not follow the germline gene, possibly because of a read error. The chain employs TRBV7-7 and TRBJ2-7; 9 nucleotides agree with TRBD1. The CDR3 loop spans 15 amino acids. Germline loops: CDR1 SSHAT, CDR2 FNYEAQ (reference sequence). Written as DNA, the CDR3 is TGTGCTAGCAGTTCCGGGACAGGGCGGTCCTACGAGCAGTACTTC. Its protein product is CASSSGTGRSYEQYF.

The V and J genes are TRBV5-6 and TRBJ2-1; 8 bases agree with TRBD1. Trimming took 0 bases from V and 10 from J; bases not matched to a gene: 9. In germline, CDR1 is SGHDT, CDR2 YYEEEE. The CDR3 has 15 residues. The chain's CDR3 is CASSLGTGKGSEQFF. DNA for the CDR3: TGTGCCAGCAGCTTGGGGACAGGGAAAGGGTCCGAGCAGTTCTTC.

The chain has TRBV2 and TRBJ1-6; D not certain. The CDR3 extends over 13 amino acids. The V and J ends lost 11 bases and 6 bases respectively, with 14 bases between them. From germline, CDR1 is SNHLY and CDR2 FYNNEI. The CDR3 DNA follows: TGTGCCGGCCGGACGGACGTTAATTCACCCCTCCACTTT. It codes for CAGRTDVNSPLHF.

This chain joins TRBV11-2 and TRBJ2-1; TRBD2 matches 7 bases. Germline trimming cut 4 bases from V and 0 bases from J; bases unmatched to any gene: 3. The CDR3 consists of 15 residues. Germline loops: CDR1 SGHAT, CDR2 FQNNGV. This CDR3 is CASSWGGGSYNEQFF. Written as DNA, the CDR3 is TGTGCCAGCAGCTGGGGCGGGGGCTCCTACAATGAGCAGTTCTTC.

The chain combines TRBV5-1 with TRBJ1-1; D is ambiguous. V lost 6 bases, J lost 0 bases, and 12 bases lay in between. Germline values: CDR1 SGHRS, CDR2 YFSETQ. The CDR3 loop spans 14 amino acids. The CDR3 loop reads CASTAGIMNTEAFF. In DNA form, the CDR3 reads TGCGCCAGCACCGCAGGTATCATGAACACTGAAGCTTTCTTT.

The V gene is TRBV7-2, the J gene TRBJ2-3; TRBD2 matches at 8 bases. CDR1 and CDR2 (germline): SGHTA, FQGNSA. The CDR3 runs 15 residues. V was pared by 4 bases and J by 4 bases, with 7 bases of the junction left unmatched. The CDR3 here is CASSSDSGESDTQYF. The CDR3 bases are TGTGCCAGCAGCTCCGATAGCGGGGAGTCAGATACGCAGTATTTT.

This rearrangement joins TRBV7-8 to TRBJ1-4; tentative D call: TRBD1 (5 bases). This CDR3 is 15 amino acids long. CDR1 is SGHVS and CDR2 is FQNEAQ in the germline V gene. Trimming left V 5 bases short and J 0 bases short, with 10 bases between. CDR3 sequence: CASSEQGATNEKLFF. In nucleotides, the CDR3 is TGTGCCAGCAGCGAGCAGGGCGCAACTAATGAAAAACTGTTTTTT.

J is TRBJ2-7 and V is TRBV6-5; 7 nucleotides match TRBD2. The V gene end was trimmed by 2 bases and the J gene end by 4 bases; junction bases not matched to a gene: 8. Per the germline V gene, CDR1 is MNHEY and CDR2 is SVGAGI. CDR3 length: 15 residues. The DNA of the CDR3 is TGTGCCAGCAGTTACACGGCTAGCGGAGGATACGAGCAGTACTTC. This encodes CASSYTASGGYEQYF.

V is TRBV6-5 and J is TRBJ2-7, with D hard to call. Deletions cut 5 bases from V and 3 bases from J, with 17 bases between. The length of the CDR3 is 15 residues. Germline V lookup: CDR1 MNHEY, CDR2 SVGAGI. CDR3 DNA sequence: TGTGCCAGCAGTCTTATTACCGGTGAGATCTACGAGCAGTACTTC. Protein: CASSLITGEIYEQYF.

J is TRBJ1-1 and V is TRBV28; no clear D. CDR3 length: 14 amino acids. The V end was cut by 5 bases, the J end by 4 bases, with 14 bases between. Per germline, CDR1 MDHEN and CDR2 SYDVKM. The CDR3 sequence is CASSDGRPPTEAFF. The CDR3 nucleotides are TGTGCCAGCAGTGACGGGCGACCGCCCACTGAAGCTTTCTTT.

V and J are TRBV28 and TRBJ2-7; tentative D call: TRBD2 (5 bases). The V and J ends lost 3 bases and 5 bases respectively, with 11 bases between them. The length of the CDR3 is 13 residues. Per germline, CDR1 MDHEN and CDR2 SYDVKM. The CDR3 here is CASSFGVRNEQYF. The CDR3 DNA follows: TGTGCCAGCAGTTTCGGGGTCAGGAACGAGCAGTACTTC. Drawing the rest from reference TRBV28 and TRBJ2-7, the complete variable domain is DVKVTQSSRYLVKRTGEKVFLECVQDMDHENMFWYRQDPGLGLRLIYFSYDVKMKEKGDIPEGYSVSREKKERFSLILESASTNQTSMYLCASSFGVRNEQYFGPGTRLTVT.

This clone was recorded a few times. The chain employs TRBV10-1 and TRBJ1-2; the match to TRBD1 covers 7 bases. The germline V gene has CDR1 WNHNN and CDR2 SYGVQD (reference sequence). This CDR3 is built from 15 residues. Germline trimming cut 6 bases from V and 5 bases from J; bases unmatched to any gene: 12. The CDR3, as DNA: TGCGCCAGCAGACCGGACAGGCGAAAAGAATATGGCTACACCTTC. Amino acids: CASRPDRRKEYGYTF.

The CDR3 DNA reads TGTGCCAGCAGTGCCTCCGGGACAGGGATACCATCCTATAATTCACCCCTCCACTTT. Translation: CASSASGTGIPSYNSPLHF. The chain has TRBV6-1 and TRBJ1-6; 9 nucleotides match TRBD1. CDR1 MNHNS and CDR2 SASEGT come from the germline V gene. The ends lost 4 bases at V and 1 base at J; junction bases unmatched: 11. The CDR3 spans 19 residues.

Concerning this clone itself: The sample holds other DNA sequences that translate to the same CDR3. The genes are TRBV4-1 and TRBJ2-3, with D unclear. The CDR3 runs to 14 residues. Trimming cost V 0 bases and J 1 base, with 5 bases left between them. Germline assignment: CDR1 MGHRA and CDR2 YSYEKL. This CDR3 is CASSQDQGTDTQYF. In DNA, the CDR3 is TGCGCCAGCAGCCAAGATCAAGGCACAGATACGCAGTATTTT.

This clone has more than one count but fewer than ten. The V and J genes are TRBV28 and TRBJ1-6; D is perhaps TRBD1 (5 bases). The CDR3 is 13 residues long. The germline CDR1 and CDR2 sequences are MDHEN and SYDVKM. The V end was cut by 1 base, the J end by 9 bases, with 7 bases between. The CDR3 loop is CASSLSRVSPLHF. The CDR3 DNA is TGTGCCAGCAGTTTATCCAGGGTTTCACCCCTCCACTTT. The variable domain in full, with the rest retrieved from reference TRBV28 and TRBJ1-6, is DVKVTQSSRYLVKRTGEKVFLECVQDMDHENMFWYRQDPGLGLRLIYFSYDVKMKEKGDIPEGYSVSREKKERFSLILESASTNQTSMYLCASSLSRVSPLHFGNGTRLTVT.